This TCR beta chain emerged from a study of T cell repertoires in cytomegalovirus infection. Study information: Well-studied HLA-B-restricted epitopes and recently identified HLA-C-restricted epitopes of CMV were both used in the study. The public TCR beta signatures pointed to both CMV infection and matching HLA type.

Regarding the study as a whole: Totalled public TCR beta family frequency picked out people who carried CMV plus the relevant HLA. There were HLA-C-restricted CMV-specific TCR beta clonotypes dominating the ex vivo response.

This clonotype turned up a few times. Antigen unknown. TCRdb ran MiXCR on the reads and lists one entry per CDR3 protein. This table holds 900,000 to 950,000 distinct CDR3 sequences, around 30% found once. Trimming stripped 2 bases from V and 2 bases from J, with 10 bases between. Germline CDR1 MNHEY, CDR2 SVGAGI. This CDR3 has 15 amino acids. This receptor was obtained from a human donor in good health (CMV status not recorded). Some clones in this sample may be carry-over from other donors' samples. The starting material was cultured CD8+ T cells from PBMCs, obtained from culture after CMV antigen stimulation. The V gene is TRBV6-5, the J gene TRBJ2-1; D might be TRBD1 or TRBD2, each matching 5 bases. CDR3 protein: CASSYHGTAYNEQFF. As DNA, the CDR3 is TGTGCCAGCAGTTACCACGGGACGGCCTACAATGAGCAGTTCTTC.